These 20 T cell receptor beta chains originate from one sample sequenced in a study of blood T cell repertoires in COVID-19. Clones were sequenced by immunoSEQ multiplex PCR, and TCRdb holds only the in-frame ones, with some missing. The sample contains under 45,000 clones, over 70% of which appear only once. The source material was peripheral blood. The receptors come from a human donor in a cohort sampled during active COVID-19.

The CDR3 nucleotides read TGTGCCAGCAGCCCATTAGCGGGGGGGACAGATACGCAGTATTTT. Its protein is CASSPLAGGTDTQYF. This chain uses TRBV9 with TRBJ2-3; 11 nucleotides line up with TRBD2. V gave up 4 bases and J gave up 3 bases; unmatched junction bases: 4. This CDR3 is 15 amino acids long. Germline assignment: CDR1 SGDLS and CDR2 YYNGEE.

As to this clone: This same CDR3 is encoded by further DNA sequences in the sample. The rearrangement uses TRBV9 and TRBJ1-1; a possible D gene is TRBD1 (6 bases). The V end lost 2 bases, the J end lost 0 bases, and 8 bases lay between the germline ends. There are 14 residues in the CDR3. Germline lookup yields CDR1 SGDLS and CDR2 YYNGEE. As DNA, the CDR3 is TGTGCCAGCAGCGTCGGACAGATGAACACTGAAGCTTTCTTT. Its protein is CASSVGQMNTEAFF.

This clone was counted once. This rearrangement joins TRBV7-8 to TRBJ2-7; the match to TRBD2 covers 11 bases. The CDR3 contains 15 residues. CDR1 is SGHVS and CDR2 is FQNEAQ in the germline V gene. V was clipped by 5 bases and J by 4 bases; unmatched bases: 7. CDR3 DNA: TGTGCCAGCAGCCAAGGACTAGCGGGCCTTTACGAGCAGTACTTC. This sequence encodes CASSQGLAGLYEQYF. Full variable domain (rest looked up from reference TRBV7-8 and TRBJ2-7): GAGVSQSPRYKVAKRGQDVALRCDPISGHVSLFWYQQALGQGPEFLTYFQNEAQLDKSGLPSDRFFAERPEGSVSTLKIQRTQQEDSAVYLCASSQGLAGLYEQYFGPGTRLTVT.

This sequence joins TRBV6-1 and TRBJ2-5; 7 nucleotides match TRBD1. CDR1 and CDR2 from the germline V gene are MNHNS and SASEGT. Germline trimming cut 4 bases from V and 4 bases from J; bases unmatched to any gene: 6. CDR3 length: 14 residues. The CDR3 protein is CASSVAGGGETQYF. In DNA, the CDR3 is TGTGCCAGCAGTGTTGCAGGGGGTGGAGAGACCCAGTACTTC.

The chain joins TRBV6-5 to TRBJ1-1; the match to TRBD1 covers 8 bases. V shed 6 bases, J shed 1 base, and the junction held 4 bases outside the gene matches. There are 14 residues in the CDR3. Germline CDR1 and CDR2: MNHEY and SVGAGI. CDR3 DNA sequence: TGTGCCAGCAGGATTGGGACAGGGAACACTGAAGCTTTCTTT. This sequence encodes CASRIGTGNTEAFF.

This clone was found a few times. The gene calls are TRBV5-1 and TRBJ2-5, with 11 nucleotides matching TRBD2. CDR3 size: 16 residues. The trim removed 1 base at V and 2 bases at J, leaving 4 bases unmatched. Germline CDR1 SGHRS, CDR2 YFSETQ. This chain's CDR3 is CASSLLTSGAQETQYF. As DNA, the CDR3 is TGCGCCAGCAGCTTGTTGACTAGCGGGGCACAAGAGACCCAGTACTTC.

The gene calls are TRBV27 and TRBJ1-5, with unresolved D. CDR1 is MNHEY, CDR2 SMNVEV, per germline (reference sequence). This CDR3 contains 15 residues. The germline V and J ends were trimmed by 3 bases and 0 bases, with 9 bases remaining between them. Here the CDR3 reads CASSFLGNSNQPQHF. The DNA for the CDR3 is TGTGCCAGCAGTTTCCTCGGTAATAGCAATCAGCCCCAGCATTTT.

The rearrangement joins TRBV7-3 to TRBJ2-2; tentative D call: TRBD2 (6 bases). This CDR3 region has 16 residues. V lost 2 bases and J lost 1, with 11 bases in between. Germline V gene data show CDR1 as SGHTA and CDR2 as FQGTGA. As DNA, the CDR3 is TGTGCCAGCAGCTTATTTGGGGGGATGAACACCGGGGAGCTGTTTTTT. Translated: CASSLFGGMNTGELFF.

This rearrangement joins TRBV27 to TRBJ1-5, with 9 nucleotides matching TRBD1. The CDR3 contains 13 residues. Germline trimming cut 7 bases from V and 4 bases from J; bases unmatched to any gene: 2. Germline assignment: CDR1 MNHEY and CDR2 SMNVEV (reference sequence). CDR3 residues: CASIDRGNQPQHF. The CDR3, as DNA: TGTGCCAGCATAGACAGGGGGAATCAGCCCCAGCATTTT.

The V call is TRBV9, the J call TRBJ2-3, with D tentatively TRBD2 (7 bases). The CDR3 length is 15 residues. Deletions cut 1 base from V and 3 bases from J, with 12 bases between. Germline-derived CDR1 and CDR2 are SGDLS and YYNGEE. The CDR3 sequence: CASSVKGGGTDTQYF. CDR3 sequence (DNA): TGTGCCAGCAGCGTAAAAGGGGGAGGGACAGATACGCAGTATTTT.

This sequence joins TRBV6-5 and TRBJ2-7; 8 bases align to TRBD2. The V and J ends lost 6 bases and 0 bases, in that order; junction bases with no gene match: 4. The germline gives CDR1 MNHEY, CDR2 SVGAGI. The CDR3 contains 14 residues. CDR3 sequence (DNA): TGTGCCAGCAGACTTAGCGGGACCTCCTACGAGCAGTACTTC. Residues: CASRLSGTSYEQYF.

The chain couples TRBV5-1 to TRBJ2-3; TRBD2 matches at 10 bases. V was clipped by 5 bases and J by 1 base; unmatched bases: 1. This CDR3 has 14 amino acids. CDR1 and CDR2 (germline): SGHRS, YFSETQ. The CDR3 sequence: CASRTSGGTDTQYF. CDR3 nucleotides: TGCGCCAGCAGAACTAGCGGGGGCACAGATACGCAGTATTTT.

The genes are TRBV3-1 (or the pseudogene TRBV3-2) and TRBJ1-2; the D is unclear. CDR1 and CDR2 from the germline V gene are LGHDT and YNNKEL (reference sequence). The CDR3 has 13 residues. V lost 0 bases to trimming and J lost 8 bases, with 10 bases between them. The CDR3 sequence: CASSQDGQPGYTF. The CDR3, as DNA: TGTGCCAGCAGCCAAGATGGGCAGCCGGGCTACACCTTC.

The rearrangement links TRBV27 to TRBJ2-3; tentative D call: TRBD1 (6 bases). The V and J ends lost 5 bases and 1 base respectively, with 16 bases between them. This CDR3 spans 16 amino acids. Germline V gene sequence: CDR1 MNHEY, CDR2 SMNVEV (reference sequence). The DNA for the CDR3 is TGTGCCAGCAGTGCCACTTCGGGACACGGCACAGATACGCAGTATTTT. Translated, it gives CASSATSGHGTDTQYF.

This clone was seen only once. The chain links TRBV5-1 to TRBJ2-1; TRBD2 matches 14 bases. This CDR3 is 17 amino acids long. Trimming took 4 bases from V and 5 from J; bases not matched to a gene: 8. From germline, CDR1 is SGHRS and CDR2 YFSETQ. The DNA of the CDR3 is TGCGCCAGCAGCACCGGGACTAGCGGGAGACTCAACAATGAGCAGTTCTTC. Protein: CASSTGTSGRLNNEQFF.

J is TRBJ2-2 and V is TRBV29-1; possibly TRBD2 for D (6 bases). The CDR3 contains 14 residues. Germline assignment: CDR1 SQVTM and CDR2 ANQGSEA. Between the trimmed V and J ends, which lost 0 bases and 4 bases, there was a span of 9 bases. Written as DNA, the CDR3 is TGCAGCGTTGAAGACGGGCGGGGCACCGGGGAGCTGTTTTTT. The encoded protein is CSVEDGRGTGELFF.

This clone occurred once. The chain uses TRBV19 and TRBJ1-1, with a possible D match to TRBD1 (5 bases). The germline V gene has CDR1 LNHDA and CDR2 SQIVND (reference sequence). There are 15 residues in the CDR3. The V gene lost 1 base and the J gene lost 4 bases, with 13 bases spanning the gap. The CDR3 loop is CASSIVAGGSTEAFF. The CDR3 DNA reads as TGTGCCAGTAGTATAGTGGCCGGGGGGAGCACTGAAGCTTTCTTT.

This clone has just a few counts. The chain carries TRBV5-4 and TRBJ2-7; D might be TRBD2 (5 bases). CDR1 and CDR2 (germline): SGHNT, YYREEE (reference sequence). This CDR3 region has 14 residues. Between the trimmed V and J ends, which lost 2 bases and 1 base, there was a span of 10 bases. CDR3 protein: CASSFGGLSYEQYF. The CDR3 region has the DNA TGTGCCAGCAGCTTCGGAGGTCTTTCCTACGAGCAGTACTTC.

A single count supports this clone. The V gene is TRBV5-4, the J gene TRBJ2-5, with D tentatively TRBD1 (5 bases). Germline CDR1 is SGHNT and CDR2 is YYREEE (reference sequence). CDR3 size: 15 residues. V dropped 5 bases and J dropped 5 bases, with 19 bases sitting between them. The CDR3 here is CASSFSQALRETQYF. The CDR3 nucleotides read TGTGCCAGCAGTTTCTCACAGGCGCTCCGCGAGACCCAGTACTTC.

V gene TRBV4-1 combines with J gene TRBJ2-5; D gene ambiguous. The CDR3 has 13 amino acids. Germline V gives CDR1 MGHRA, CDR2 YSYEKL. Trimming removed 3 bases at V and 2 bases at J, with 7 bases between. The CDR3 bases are TGCGCCAGCAGCCAGGGCGTTCAAGAGACCCAGTACTTC. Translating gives CASSQGVQETQYF.